Listed below are T cell receptor beta chains from one sample, sequenced in a study of T cell responses to AZD1222 COVID-19 vaccine. The data were produced by immunoSEQ multiplex PCR, yet TCRdb's version contains in-frame clones alone and is incomplete. The repertoire holds over 75,000 clones, with around 87% as singletons. The sequencing here drew on peripheral blood, taken 28 days after the second AZD1222 dose. These receptor sequences come from an adult who received the AZD1222 COVID-19 vaccine. CDR3s include the opening cysteine and the closing phenylalanine or tryptophan. D genes are given only for firm matches. Size tells how often a clone was seen (once, few, many) or the class of an expanded clone, and some rows leave it out.

V gene	clone size	CDR3 length	D gene	J gene	CDR3 DNA	CDR3 protein
TRBV21-1	-	16	-	TRBJ1-6	TGTGCCAGCAGCCCACGTACCGGGACAGTAAATTCACCCCTCCACTTT	CASSPRTGTVNSPLHF
TRBV2	once	14	TRBD1	TRBJ2-3	TGTGCCAGCAGTGGGCAGGGGGGCACAGATACGCAGTATTTT	CASSGQGGTDTQYF
TRBV7-2	-	15	-	TRBJ2-3	TGTGCCAGCAGCCTGGCTGGGCTAGCGACAGATACGCAGTATTTT	CASSLAGLATDTQYF
TRBV18	-	15	-	TRBJ2-1	TGTGCCAGCTCAGTGGTCAGCAGCTCCTACAATGAGCAGTTCTTC	CASSVVSSSYNEQFF
TRBV7-2	few	16	-	TRBJ1-3	TGTGCCAGCAGCTTATTGACAGTGACCTCTGGAAACACCATATATTTT	CASSLLTVTSGNTIYF
TRBV3-1/TRBV3-2	-	15	-	TRBJ1-5	TGTGCCAGCAGCCAAGCGATAGGGGGAAATCAGCCCCAGCATTTT	CASSQAIGGNQPQHF
TRBV6-5	-	14	TRBD2	TRBJ2-2	TGTGCCAGCAGTTGGACTAGCCTCCCCGGGGAGCTGTTTTTT	CASSWTSLPGELFF
TRBV19	-	14	-	TRBJ1-3	TGTGCCAGTAACTCACAGGGCTCTGGAAACACCATATATTTT	CASNSQGSGNTIYF
TRBV15	once	16	-	TRBJ1-6	TGTGCCACCAGCAGAGAGGGACGGATCTATAATTCACCCCTCCACTTT	CATSREGRIYNSPLHF
TRBV3-1/TRBV3-2	-	18	TRBD2	TRBJ2-4	TGTGCCAGCAGCCCCGGGACTAGCGGGGAAATAGCCAAAAACATTCAGTACTTC	CASSPGTSGEIAKNIQYF
TRBV2	-	14	TRBD1	TRBJ1-1	TGTGCCAGCAGTGCCGGGACAGGGTTGACTGAAGCTTTCTTT	CASSAGTGLTEAFF
TRBV9	-	13	-	TRBJ1-2	TGTGCCAGCAGCGTAGAGTGGAAGGGAGGCTACACCTTC	CASSVEWKGGYTF
TRBV2	-	11	-	TRBJ1-2	TGTGCCAGCAGGTTACCCTATGGCTACACCTTC	CASRLPYGYTF
TRBV25-1	-	14	-	TRBJ2-7	TGTGCCAGCAGTGAATGGCCCGAGGCCTACGAGCAGTACTTC	CASSEWPEAYEQYF
TRBV6-6	-	15	TRBD1	TRBJ1-2	TGTGCCAGCAGTTACTCGGCAGGGGGCGCCTATGGCTACACCTTC	CASSYSAGGAYGYTF
TRBV6-5	-	10	-	TRBJ2-7	TGTGCCAGCAGGAAGTACGAGCAGTACTTC	CASRKYEQYF
TRBV7-8	once	14	-	TRBJ2-1	TGTGCCAGCAGCTCTACGGAGCCGTACAATGAGCAGTTCTTC	CASSSTEPYNEQFF
TRBV20-1	-	14	-	TRBJ2-3	TGCAGTGCTAGTTGGGGGGCTCGCACAGATACGCAGTATTTT	CSASWGARTDTQYF
TRBV2	-	13	TRBD1	TRBJ1-2	TGTGCCAGCAGGAGGGACAGTAACTATGGCTACACCTTC	CASRRDSNYGYTF
TRBV6-2/TRBV6-3	-	15	TRBD1	TRBJ1-1	TGTGCCAGCAGTACGCCGGGACAGGGCGTAGTTGAAGCTTTCTTT	CASSTPGQGVVEAFF
TRBV18	-	17	TRBD1	TRBJ2-1	TGTGCCAGCTCAAACGGCGTTGGGACAGGCTCCTACAATGAGCAGTTCTTC	CASSNGVGTGSYNEQFF
TRBV7-2	-	14	-	TRBJ2-5	TGTGCCAGCAGCTTAAGCCCCTTAGAAGAGACCCAGTACTTC	CASSLSPLEETQYF
TRBV3-1/TRBV3-2	few	13	-	TRBJ1-1	TGTGCCAGCAGCCAAACTGTAACTTTGGGAGCTTTCTTT	CASSQTVTLGAFF
TRBV3-1/TRBV3-2	-	17	TRBD2	TRBJ2-4	TGTGCCAGCAGCCTTCGACTAGCGGGCAAGACCAAAAACATTCAGTACTTC	CASSLRLAGKTKNIQYF